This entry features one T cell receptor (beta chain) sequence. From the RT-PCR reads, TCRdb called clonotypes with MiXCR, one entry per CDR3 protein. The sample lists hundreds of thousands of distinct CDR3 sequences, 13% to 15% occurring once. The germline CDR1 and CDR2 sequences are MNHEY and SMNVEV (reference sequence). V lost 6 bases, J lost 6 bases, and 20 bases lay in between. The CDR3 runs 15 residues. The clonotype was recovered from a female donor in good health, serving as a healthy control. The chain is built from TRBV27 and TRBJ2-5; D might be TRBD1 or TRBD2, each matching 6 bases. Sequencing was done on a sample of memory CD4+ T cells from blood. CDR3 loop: CASSELGGPRQTQYF. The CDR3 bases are TGTGCCAGCAGCGAACTGGGGGGCCCGAGGCAGACCCAGTACTTC.